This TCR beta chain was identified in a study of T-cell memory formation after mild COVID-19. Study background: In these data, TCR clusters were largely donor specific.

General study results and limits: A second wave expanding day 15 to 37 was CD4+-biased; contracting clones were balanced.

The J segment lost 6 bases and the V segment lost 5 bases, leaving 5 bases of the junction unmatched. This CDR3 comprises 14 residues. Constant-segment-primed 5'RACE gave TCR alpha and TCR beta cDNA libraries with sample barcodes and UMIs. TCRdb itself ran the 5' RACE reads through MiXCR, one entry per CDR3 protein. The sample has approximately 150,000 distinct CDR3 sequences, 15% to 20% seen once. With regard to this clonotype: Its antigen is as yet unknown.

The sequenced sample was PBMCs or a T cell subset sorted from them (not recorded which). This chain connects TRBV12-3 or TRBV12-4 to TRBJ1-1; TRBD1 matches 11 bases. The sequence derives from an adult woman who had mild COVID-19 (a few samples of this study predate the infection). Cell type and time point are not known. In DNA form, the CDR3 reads TGTGCCAGCAGTAGGGGACAGGGGGTCGCTGAAGCTTTCTTT. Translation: CASSRGQGVAEAFF.